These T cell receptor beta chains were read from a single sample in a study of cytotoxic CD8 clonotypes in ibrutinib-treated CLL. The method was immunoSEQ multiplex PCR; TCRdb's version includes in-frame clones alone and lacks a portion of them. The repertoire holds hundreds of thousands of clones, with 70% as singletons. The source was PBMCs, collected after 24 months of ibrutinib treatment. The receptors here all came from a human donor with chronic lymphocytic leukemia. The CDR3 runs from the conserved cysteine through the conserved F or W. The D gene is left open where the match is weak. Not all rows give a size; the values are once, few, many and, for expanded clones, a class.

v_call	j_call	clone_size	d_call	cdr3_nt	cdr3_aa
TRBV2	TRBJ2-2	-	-	TGTGCCAGCAGTGAAGGAGAGGGTGGGAAGGCCGGGGAGCTGTTTTTT	CASSEGEGGKAGELFF
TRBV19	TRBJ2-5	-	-	TGTGCCAGTAGTATCCTGGGGTTAGGGAAAGAGACCCAGTACTTC	CASSILGLGKETQYF
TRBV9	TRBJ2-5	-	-	TGTGCCAGCAGCGTCGGCAGGGGAATAGAGACCCAGTACTTC	CASSVGRGIETQYF
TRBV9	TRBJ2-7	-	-	TGTGCCAGCAGCGTAGCCGGGACCTCCTACGAGCAGTACTTC	CASSVAGTSYEQYF
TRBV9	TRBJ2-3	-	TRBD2	TGTGCCAGCAGCGCGCCTAGCGGGTTCGTCGCAGATACGCAGTATTTT	CASSAPSGFVADTQYF
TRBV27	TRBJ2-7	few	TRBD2	TGTGCCAGCAGAGCGGGAGAATTCGAGCAGTACTTC	CASRAGEFEQYF
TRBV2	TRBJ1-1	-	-	TGTGCCAGCACAGGGGATACACATGGAGCTTTCTTT	CASTGDTHGAFF
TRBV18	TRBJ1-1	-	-	TGTGCCAGCTCACCACCGGTGACAGACACTGAAGCTTTCTTT	CASSPPVTDTEAFF
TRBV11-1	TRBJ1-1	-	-	TGTGCCAGCAGCTCCCAGCCGAACACTGAAGCTTTCTTT	CASSSQPNTEAFF
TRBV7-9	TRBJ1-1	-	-	TGTGCCAGCAGCTCGGGCTGGTTCCCAGGGACTGAAGCTTTCTTT	CASSSGWFPGTEAFF
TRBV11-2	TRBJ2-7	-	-	TGTGCCAGCAGCTTAGAGCTAGCGCCCGGCTACGAGCAGTACTTC	CASSLELAPGYEQYF
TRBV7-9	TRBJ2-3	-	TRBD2	TGTGCCAGCTCGATGGTAGCGGGAGGGGATACGCAGTATTTT	CASSMVAGGDTQYF
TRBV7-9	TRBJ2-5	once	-	TGTGCCAGCAGCGGGACTGGGCTAGAGGAGACCCAGTACTTC	CASSGTGLEETQYF
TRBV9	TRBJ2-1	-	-	TGTGCCAGCAGCGCCCGTTGGGGGGTCGCGTACAATGAGCAGTTCTTC	CASSARWGVAYNEQFF
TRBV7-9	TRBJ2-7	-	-	TGTGCCAGCAGCTTAGAGGGGGGCTTCGAGCAGTACTTC	CASSLEGGFEQYF
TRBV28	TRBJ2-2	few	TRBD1	TGTGCCAGCAGTTCCGGGACAGGCGCCGGGGAGCTGTTTTTT	CASSSGTGAGELFF
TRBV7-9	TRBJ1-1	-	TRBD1	TGTGCCAGCAGCATCCTCGGACAGGAGAACACTGAAGCTTTCTTT	CASSILGQENTEAFF
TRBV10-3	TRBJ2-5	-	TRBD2	TGTGCCATCGGGCGGGAGGAGACCCAGTACTTC	CAIGREETQYF
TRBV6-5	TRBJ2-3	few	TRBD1	TGTGCCAGCAGTCGGGTCCCAGGGGGCTATGATACGCAGTATTTT	CASSRVPGGYDTQYF
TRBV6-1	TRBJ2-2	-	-	TGTGCCAGCAGGTCAGAACTCGCGAACACCGGGGAGCTGTTTTTT	CASRSELANTGELFF
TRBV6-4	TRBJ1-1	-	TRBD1	TGTGCCAGCAGACCGCAGGGGGCGGCCACTGAAGCTTTCTTT	CASRPQGAATEAFF
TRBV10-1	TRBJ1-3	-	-	TGCGCCAGCAGCTCCGGACAGTACTCTGGAAACACCATATATTTT	CASSSGQYSGNTIYF
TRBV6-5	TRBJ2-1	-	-	TGTGCCAGCAGTTACCATTTGGGTGAGCAGTTCTTC	CASSYHLGEQFF